This T cell receptor (beta chain) was identified in a study of shared clonotypes between healthy human individuals. General study results and limits: Several donors showed sharing of approximately 5% of naive CD4 clonotypes. Estimated richness was generally greater in naive than memory subsets.

About this clone itself: The antigen is not known.

The input for sorted-subset replicate PCRs was roughly 180 ng DNA, tens of thousands of T cell genomes. TCRdb keeps only in-frame clones here, not all; method: immunoSEQ multiplex PCR. This sample has 600,000 or so clones; around 96% occur once, and the top ten carry over 0.09%. In germline, CDR1 is SGHVS, CDR2 FQNEAQ. The CDR3 is made up of 15 amino acids. V was cut by 4 bases and J by 6 bases, with 19 bases left in between. Naive CD8 cells, CD45RO-negative and positively selected for CCR7, excluded terminally differentiated effector memory CD45RA+ cells. There were only Caucasian adults among the donors, and all lived in Nashville, Tennessee.

The sequence was collected from a woman aged 25 to 39 in good health. The genes are TRBV7-8 and TRBJ2-7; possibly TRBD2 for D (6 bases). Sequenced sample: naive CD8+ T cells sorted from blood. The DNA for the CDR3 is TGTGCCAGCAGCTCCCTGGGGGGAGGAGTAGGCGAGCAGTACTTC. Translation gives CASSSLGGGVGEQYF.